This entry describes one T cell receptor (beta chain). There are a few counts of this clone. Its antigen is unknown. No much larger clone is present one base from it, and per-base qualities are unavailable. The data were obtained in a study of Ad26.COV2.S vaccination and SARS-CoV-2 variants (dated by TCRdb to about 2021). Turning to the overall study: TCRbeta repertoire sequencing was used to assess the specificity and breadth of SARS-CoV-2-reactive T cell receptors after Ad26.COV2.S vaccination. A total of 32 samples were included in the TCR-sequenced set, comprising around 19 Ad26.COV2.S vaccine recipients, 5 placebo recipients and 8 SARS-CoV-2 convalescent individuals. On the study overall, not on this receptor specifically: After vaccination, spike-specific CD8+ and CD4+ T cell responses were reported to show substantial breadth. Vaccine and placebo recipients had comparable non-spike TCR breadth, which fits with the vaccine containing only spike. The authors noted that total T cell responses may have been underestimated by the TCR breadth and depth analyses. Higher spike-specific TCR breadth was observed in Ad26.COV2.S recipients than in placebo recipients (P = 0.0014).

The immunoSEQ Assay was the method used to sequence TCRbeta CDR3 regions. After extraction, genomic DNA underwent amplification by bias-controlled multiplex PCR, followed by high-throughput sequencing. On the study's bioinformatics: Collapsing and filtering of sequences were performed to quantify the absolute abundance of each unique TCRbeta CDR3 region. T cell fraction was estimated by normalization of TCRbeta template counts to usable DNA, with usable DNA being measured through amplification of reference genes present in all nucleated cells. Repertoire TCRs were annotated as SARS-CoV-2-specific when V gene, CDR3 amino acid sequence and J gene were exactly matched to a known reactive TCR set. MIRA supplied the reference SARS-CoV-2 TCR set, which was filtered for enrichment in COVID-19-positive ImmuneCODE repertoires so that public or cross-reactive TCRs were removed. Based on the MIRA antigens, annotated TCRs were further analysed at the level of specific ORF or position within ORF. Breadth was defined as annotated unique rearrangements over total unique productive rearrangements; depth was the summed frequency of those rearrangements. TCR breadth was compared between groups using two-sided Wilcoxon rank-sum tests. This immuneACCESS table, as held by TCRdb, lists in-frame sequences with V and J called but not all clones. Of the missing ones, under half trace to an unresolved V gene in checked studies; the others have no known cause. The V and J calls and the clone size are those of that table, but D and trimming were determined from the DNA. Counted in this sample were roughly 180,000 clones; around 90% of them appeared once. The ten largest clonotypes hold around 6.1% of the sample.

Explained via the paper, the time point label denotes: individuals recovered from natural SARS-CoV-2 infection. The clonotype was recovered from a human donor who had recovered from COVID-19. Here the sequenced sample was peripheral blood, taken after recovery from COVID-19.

The CDR3 region reads CASSPSPGNPQYF. In nucleotides, the sequence is TGTGCCAGCAGCCCAAGCCCAGGTAACCCGCAGTACTTC. The rearrangement combines TRBV9 with TRBJ2-7, with the D segment identity uncertain. Looking up the germline V gene yields CDR1 SGDLS and CDR2 YYNGEE. CDR3 length: 13 amino acids, cysteine to phenylalanine. Only the CDR3 DNA is retained, 39 bases long and in frame from the first base. V and J lose 4 bases and 9 bases, and a span of 17 bases separates them. Extended through the reference TRBV9 and TRBJ2-7 proteins, this CDR3 yields the full variable domain: DSGVTQTPKHLITATGQRVTLRCSPRSGDLSVYWYQQSLDQGLQFLIQYYNGEERAKGNILERFSAQQFPDLHSELNLSSLELGDSALYFCASSPSPGNPQYFGPGTRLTVT.